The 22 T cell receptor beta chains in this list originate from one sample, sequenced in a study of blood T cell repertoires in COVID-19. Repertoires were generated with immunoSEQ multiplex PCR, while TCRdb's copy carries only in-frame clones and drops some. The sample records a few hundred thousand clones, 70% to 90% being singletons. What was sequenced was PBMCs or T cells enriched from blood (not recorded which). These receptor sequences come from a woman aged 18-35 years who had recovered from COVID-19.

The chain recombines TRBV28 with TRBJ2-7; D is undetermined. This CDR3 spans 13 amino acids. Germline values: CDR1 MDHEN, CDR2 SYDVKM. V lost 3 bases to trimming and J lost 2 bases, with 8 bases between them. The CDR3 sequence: CASSLHGAYEQYF. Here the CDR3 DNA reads TGTGCCAGCAGTTTGCACGGAGCCTACGAGCAGTACTTC.

The CDR3 sequence: CASKFRSNQPQHF. The CDR3 DNA sequence: TGTGCCAGCAAGTTCAGGAGCAATCAGCCCCAGCATTTT. The chain combines TRBV6-5 with TRBJ1-5, with D unclear. This CDR3 is built from 13 residues. Germline CDR1 and CDR2: MNHEY and SVGAGI. The V end lost 7 bases, the J end lost 1 base, and 8 bases lay between the germline ends.

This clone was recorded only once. As DNA, the CDR3 is TGTGCCACCAGTGATCAGGGGGACTATGGCTACACCTTC. Translated: CATSDQGDYGYTF. V is TRBV24-1 and J is TRBJ1-2, with 7 positions matching TRBD1. The CDR3 is 13 residues long. From germline, CDR1 is KGHDR and CDR2 SFDVKD. V gave up 3 bases and J gave up 3 bases; unmatched junction bases: 0.

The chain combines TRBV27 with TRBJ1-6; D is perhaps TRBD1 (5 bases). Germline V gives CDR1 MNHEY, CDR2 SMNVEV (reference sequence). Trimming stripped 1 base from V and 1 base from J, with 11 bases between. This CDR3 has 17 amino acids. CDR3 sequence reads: CASSLYSGESYNSPLHF. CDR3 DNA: TGTGCCAGCAGTTTATACTCGGGGGAATCCTATAATTCACCCCTCCACTTT.

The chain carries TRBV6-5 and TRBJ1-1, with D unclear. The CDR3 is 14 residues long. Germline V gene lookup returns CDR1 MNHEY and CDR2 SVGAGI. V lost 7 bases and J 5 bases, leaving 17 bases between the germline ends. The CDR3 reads CASKNPKGGTEAFF. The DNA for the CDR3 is TGTGCCAGCAAAAACCCGAAAGGAGGGACTGAAGCTTTCTTT.

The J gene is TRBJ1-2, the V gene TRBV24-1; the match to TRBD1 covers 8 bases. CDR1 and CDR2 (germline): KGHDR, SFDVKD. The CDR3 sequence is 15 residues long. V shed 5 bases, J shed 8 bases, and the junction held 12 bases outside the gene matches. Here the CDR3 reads CATSVGGQGMEGYTF. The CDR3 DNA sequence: TGTGCCACCAGTGTCGGTGGACAGGGCATGGAGGGCTACACCTTC.

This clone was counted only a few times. The CDR3 here is CAWTYSGNTIYF. In DNA form, the CDR3 reads TGTGCCTGGACGTACTCTGGAAACACCATATATTTT. This rearrangement joins TRBV30 to TRBJ1-3; D gene ambiguous. The V gene lost 4 bases and the J gene lost 0 bases, with 4 bases spanning the gap. The CDR3 covers 12 residues. Germline assignment: CDR1 GTSNPN and CDR2 SVGIG (reference sequence).

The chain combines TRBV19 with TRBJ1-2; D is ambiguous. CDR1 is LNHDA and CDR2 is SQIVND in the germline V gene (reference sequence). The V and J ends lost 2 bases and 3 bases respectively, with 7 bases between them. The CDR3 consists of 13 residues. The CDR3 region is CASSITLHYGYTF. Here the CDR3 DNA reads TGTGCCAGTAGTATAACATTACACTATGGCTACACCTTC.

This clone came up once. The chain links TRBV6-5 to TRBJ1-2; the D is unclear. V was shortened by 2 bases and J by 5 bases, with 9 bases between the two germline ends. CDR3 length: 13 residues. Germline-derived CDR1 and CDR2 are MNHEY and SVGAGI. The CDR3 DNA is TGTGCCAGCAGTTACCCAGGTTCTTATGGCTACACCTTC. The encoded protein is CASSYPGSYGYTF.

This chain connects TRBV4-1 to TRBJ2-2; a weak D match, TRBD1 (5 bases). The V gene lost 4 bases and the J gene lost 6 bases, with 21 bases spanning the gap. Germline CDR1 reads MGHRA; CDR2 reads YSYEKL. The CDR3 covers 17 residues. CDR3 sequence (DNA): TGCGCCAGCAGCCCGGAAGGGGATTCAAGGTTGGCCGGGGAGCTGTTTTTT. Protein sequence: CASSPEGDSRLAGELFF.

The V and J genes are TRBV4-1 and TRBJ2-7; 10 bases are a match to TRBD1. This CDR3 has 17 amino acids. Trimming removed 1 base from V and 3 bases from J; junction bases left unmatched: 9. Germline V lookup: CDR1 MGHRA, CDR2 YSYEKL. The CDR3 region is CASSQAEGTGAHYEQYF. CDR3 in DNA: TGCGCCAGCAGCCAAGCAGAAGGGACAGGGGCCCACTACGAGCAGTACTTC.

CDR3 sequence: CASSPTPGTGTYGYTF. DNA for the CDR3: TGTGCCAGCAGCCCAACGCCCGGGACAGGGACCTATGGCTACACCTTC. V usage is TRBV7-9 and J usage is TRBJ1-2; TRBD1 matches 9 bases. With 5 bases clipped from V and 4 bases from J, the junction kept 11 bases outside the gene matches. CDR3 size: 16 residues. Per germline, CDR1 SEHNR and CDR2 FQNEAQ (reference sequence).

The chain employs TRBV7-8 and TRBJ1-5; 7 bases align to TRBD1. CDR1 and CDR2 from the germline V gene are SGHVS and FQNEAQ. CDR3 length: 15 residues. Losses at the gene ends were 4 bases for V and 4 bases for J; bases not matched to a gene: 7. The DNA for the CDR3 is TGTGCCAGCAGCTCGCGGGACAGACCAAATCAGCCCCAGCATTTT. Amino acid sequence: CASSSRDRPNQPQHF. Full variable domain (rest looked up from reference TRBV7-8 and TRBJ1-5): GAGVSQSPRYKVAKRGQDVALRCDPISGHVSLFWYQQALGQGPEFLTYFQNEAQLDKSGLPSDRFFAERPEGSVSTLKIQRTQQEDSAVYLCASSSRDRPNQPQHFGDGTRLSIL.

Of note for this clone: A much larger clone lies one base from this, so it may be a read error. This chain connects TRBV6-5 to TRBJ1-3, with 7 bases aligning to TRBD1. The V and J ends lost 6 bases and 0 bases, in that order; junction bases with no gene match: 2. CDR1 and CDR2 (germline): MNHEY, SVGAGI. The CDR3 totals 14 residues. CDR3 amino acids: CASSPGGSGNTIYF. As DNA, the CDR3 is TGTGCCAGCAGCCCAGGGGGCTCTGGAAACACCATATATTTT.

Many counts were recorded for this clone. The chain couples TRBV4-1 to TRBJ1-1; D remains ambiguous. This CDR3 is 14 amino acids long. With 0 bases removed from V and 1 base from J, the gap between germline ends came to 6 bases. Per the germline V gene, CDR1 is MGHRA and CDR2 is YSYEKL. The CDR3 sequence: CASSQDPGNTEAFF. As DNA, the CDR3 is TGCGCCAGCAGCCAAGATCCGGGGAACACTGAAGCTTTCTTT.

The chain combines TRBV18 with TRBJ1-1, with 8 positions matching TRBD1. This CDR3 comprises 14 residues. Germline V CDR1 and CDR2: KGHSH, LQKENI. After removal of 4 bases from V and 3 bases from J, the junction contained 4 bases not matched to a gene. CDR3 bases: TGTGCCAGCTCACACGGACAGGGCTACACTGAAGCTTTCTTT. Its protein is CASSHGQGYTEAFF.

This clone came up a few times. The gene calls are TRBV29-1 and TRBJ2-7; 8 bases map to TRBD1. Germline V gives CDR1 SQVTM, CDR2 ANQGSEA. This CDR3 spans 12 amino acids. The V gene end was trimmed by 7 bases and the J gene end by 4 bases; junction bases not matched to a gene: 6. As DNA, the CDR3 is TGCAGCGCAGGACAGGGAGAGTACGAGCAGTACTTC. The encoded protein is CSAGQGEYEQYF.

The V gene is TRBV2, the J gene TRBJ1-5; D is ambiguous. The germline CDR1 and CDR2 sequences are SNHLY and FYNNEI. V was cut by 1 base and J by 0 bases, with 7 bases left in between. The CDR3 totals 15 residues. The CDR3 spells CASSEGEYSNQPQHF. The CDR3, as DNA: TGTGCCAGCAGTGAAGGAGAATATAGCAATCAGCCCCAGCATTTT. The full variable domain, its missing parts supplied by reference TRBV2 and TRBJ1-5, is EPEVTQTPSHQVTQMGQEVILRCVPISNHLYFYWYRQILGQKVEFLVSFYNNEISEKSEIFDDQFSVERPDGSNFTLKIRSTKLEDSAMYFCASSEGEYSNQPQHFGDGTRLSIL.

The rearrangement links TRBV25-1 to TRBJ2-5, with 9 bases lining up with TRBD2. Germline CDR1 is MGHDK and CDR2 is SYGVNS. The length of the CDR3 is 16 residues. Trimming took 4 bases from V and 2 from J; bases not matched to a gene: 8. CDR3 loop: CASSVRGTSPQETQYF. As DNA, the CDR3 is TGTGCCAGCAGTGTAAGGGGGACTAGCCCGCAAGAGACCCAGTACTTC.

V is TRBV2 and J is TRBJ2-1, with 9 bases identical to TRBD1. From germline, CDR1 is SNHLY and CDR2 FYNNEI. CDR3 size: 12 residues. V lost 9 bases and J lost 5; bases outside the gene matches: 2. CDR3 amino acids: CARGQGDNEQFF. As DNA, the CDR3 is TGTGCCAGGGGACAGGGTGACAATGAGCAGTTCTTC.

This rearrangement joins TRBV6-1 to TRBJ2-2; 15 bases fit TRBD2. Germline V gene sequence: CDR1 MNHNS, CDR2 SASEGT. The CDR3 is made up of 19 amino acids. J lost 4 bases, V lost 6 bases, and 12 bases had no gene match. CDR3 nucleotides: TGTGCCAGCAGCGAACCGGGACTAGCGGGAGGCTGGCTCACCGGGGAGCTGTTTTTT. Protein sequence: CASSEPGLAGGWLTGELFF.

CDR3 region: CASSRFTVTTNEKLFF. The CDR3 DNA reads TGTGCCAGCAGTCGATTTACAGTGACAACTAATGAAAAACTGTTTTTT. This sequence joins TRBV28 and TRBJ1-4, with D uncertain. This CDR3 has 16 residues. V was shortened by 5 bases and J by 0 bases, with 13 bases between the two germline ends. Germline V gene lookup returns CDR1 MDHEN and CDR2 SYDVKM.